Given below is one T cell receptor beta chain in context. Its antigen is currently unknown. This CDR3 has 15 residues. From germline, CDR1 is SEHNR and CDR2 FQNEAQ (reference sequence). The source of the sample is a study of T cells expressing NK-cell markers. For the study at large: Researchers got TCR beta repertoires out of sorted CD3+CD56+NKG2C+, CD3+CD56+NKG2C- and CD3+CD56-NKG2C+ T cells. Among eight sequenced donors, seven carried HCMV seropositivity while one was seronegative.

Study results and limitations: The dominant NKG2C+ clonotypes represented about 1.0-8% of CD8+ T cells in more than five donors. In a handful of donors, these clonotypes also led the CD3+CD56-NKG2C+ fraction.

No DNA is given; TCRdb re-called the 5' RACE reads and lists each CDR3 protein once. Its table lists over 150,000 distinct CDR3 sequences. The specimen was blood T cells: a sorted CD56 or NKG2C T cell subset, CD4+ or CD8+ T cells, or bulk PBMC T cells (not recorded which). V usage is TRBV7-9 and J usage is TRBJ2-1; TCRdb lists TRBD2, though no DNA is available to test this call. This TCR was recovered from a woman aged 50 to 60 in good health. The CDR3 protein is CASSSEGQTYNEQFF.